The clone carrying this T cell receptor beta chain was recorded a few times. Its antigen remains unidentified. The PCR contained 60 Vbeta and 13 Jbeta primers. Produced via immunoSEQ multiplex PCR; TCRdb's table is partial and in-frame only. This sample yields roughly 130,000 clones, of which around 66% are seen a single time; 6.5% belongs to the top ten. The entry originates in a study of cytomegalovirus exposure and HLA in healthy donors. Germline V gene lookup returns CDR1 MNHNS and CDR2 SASEGT. The CDR3 extends over 13 amino acids. The V end was cut by 0 bases, the J end by 4 bases, with 6 bases between. Overall study results and limits: There were a few CMV-associated chains whose specificity for CMV antigens was confirmed in vitro. Follow-up analysis found HLA locus-dependent TCR association rates, highest for DRB1 and lowest for HLA-C.

The V gene is TRBV6-1, the J gene TRBJ1-2, with no clear D. The sequence was obtained from a woman in her sixties or seventies in good health and CMV-seronegative. Material: PBMCs. The CDR3 DNA is TGTGCCAGCAGTGAAGCCCTCCTCTATGGCTACACCTTC. This translates into CASSEALLYGYTF.